This T cell receptor beta chain was recorded in a study of blood T cell repertoires in COVID-19 (dated by TCRdb to about 2020). With respect to the entire study: Collaborator samples came from the United States, Italy and Spain and covered acute and convalescent phases of COVID-19. Where available, HLA class I and class II types were taken from metadata supplied by the sample provider and were not determined by assay-based typing. Samples were obtained from the ongoing ImmuneRACE study (first 160 participants) and from 950 to 1,500 subjects provided by 6 global collaborators. The prospective study material was composed of cDNA or gDNA derived from T cells, B-cell-depleted T cells, or PBMCs. Nearly every sample came with metadata listing a de-identified subject ID, COVID-19 status, age in years and sex. The dataset comprised deeply sampled blood TCRbeta repertoires from subjects exposed to, actively infected with, or recovered from COVID-19. The repertoires were made available in a free public database intended to serve as a resource for research on the immune response to SARS-CoV-2.

Inclusive of the bounding cysteine and phenylalanine, the CDR3 is 13 residues long. The only DNA kept is the CDR3, 39 bases in frame from the first base. V and J lose 4 bases and 0 bases, and a span of 6 bases separates them. The germline V gene gives CDR1 as MDHEN and CDR2 as SYDVKM. The immunoSEQ Assay, a bias-controlled multiplex PCR, was used to amplify TCRbeta CDR3 regions from genomic DNA. On the authors' methods: The number of nucleated cells in each sample was estimated by amplification of reference gene primers within the assay. To quantify the absolute abundance of each unique TCRbeta CDR3 rearrangement, sequence reads were collapsed and filtered. For each sample, productive Simpson clonality was calculated by taking the square root of Simpson's diversity index across productive rearrangements. The clones in this table, taken by TCRdb from immuneACCESS, are in-frame only. Not every clone is retained; where verified, under half of the shortfall comes from an unresolved V gene, and the cause of the rest is unknown. V and J calls and clone size are copied from that table; D and trimming were computed from the DNA. For this sample there are about 220,000 clones; about 80% appear just once. The biggest ten clones account for approximately 3% of the sample.

Results the study describes overall, beyond this receptor: Clinical and demographic metadata were provided uncurated, with the amount varying by source and participant.

With regard to this clone: Its recognized antigen is unknown. No much larger clone is present one base from it, and per-base qualities are unavailable.

Samples from volunteer blood donors who had recovered from COVID-19 were contributed by a second Seattle source. Collaborating institutions collected whole blood in K2EDTA tubes following their own protocols. For TCRbeta analysis, collaborators shipped samples in one of three forms: frozen whole blood, isolated PBMCs, or DNA extracted from either of those sample types. This chain is built from TRBV28 and TRBJ1-1; confidence is insufficient to name the D gene. The source of this sequence is a woman in her twenties or thirties who had recovered from COVID-19. Sequencing input: peripheral blood. The sequenced DNA: TGTGCCAGCAGTTCCTTCCTGAACACTGAAGCTTTCTTT. This encodes CASSSFLNTEAFF.